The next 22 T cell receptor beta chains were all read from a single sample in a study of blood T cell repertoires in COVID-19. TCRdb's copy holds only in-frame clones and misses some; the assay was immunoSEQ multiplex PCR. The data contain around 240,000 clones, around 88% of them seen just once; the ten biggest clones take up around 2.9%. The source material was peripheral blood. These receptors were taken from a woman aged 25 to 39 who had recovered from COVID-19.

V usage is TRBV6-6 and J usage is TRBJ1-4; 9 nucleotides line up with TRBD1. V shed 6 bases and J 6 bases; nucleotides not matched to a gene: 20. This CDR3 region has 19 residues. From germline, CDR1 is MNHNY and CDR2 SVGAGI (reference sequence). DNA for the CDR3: TGTGCCAGCAGCTTACATTTTGCGCGTCGGGGACAGGGATATGAAAAACTGTTTTTT. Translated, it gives CASSLHFARRGQGYEKLFF.

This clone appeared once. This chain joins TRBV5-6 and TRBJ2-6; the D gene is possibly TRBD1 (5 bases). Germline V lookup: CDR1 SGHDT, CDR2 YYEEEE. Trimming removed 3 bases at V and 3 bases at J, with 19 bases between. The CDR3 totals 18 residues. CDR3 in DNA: TGTGCCAGCAGCTCCCTAGTGGGGCCCTCTCGTGGGGCCAACGTCCTGACTTTC. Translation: CASSSLVGPSRGANVLTF.

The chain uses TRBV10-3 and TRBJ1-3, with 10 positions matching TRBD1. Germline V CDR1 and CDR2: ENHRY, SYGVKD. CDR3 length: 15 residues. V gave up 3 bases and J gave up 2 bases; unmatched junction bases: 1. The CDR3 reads CAISDGQGAGNTIYF. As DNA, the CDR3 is TGTGCCATCAGTGATGGACAGGGGGCTGGAAACACCATATATTTT.

This CDR3 is CASSQGQGHTGELFF. The CDR3 DNA reads TGCGCCAGCAGCCAAGGACAGGGGCACACCGGGGAGCTGTTTTTT. The chain combines TRBV5-1 with TRBJ2-2, with 9 bases aligning to TRBD1. J gave up 3 bases and V 4 bases, and 4 bases lay outside the gene matches. This CDR3 is built from 15 residues. The germline V gene has CDR1 SGHRS and CDR2 YFSETQ.

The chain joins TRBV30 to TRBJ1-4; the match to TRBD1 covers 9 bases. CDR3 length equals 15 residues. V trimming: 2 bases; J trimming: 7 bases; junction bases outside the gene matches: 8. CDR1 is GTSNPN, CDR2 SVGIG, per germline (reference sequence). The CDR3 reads CAWSITGGGSEKLFF. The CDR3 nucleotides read TGTGCCTGGAGTATTACAGGGGGCGGGAGTGAAAAACTGTTTTTT.

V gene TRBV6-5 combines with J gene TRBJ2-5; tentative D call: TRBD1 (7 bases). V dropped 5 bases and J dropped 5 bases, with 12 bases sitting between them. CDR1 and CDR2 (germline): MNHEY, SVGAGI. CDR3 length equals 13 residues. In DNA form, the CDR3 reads TGTGCCAGCAGTCCAGGGGGGTGGGAGACCCAGTACTTC. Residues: CASSPGGWETQYF.

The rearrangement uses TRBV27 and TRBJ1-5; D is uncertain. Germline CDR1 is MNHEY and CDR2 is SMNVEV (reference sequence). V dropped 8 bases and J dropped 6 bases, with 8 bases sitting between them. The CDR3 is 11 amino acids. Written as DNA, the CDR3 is TGTGCCAGCGGCTGGTCTCAGCCCCAGCATTTT. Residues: CASGWSQPQHF.

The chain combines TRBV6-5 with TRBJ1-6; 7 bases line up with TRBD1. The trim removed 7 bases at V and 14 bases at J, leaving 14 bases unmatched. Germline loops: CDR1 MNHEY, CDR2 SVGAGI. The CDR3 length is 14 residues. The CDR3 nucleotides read TGTGCCAGCACCTCAGGGGGGCCCTCAGGGACCCTCCACTTT. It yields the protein CASTSGGPSGTLHF.

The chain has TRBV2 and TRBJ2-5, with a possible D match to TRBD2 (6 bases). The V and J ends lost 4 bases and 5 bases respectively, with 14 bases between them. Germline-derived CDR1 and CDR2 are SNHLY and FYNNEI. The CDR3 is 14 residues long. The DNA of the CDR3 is TGTGCCAGCAGTGTCGGGACTGCCTCGGAGACCCAGTACTTC. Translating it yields CASSVGTASETQYF. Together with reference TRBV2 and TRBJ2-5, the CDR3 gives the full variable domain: EPEVTQTPSHQVTQMGQEVILRCVPISNHLYFYWYRQILGQKVEFLVSFYNNEISEKSEIFDDQFSVERPDGSNFTLKIRSTKLEDSAMYFCASSVGTASETQYFGPGTRLLVL.

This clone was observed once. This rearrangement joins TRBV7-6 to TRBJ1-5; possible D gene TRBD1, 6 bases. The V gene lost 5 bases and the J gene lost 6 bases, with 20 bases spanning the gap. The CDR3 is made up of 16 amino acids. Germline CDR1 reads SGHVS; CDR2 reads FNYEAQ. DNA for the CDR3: TGTGCCAGCAGCCCTTCGTGGGGGCCCACGGGTCAGCCCCAGCATTTT. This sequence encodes CASSPSWGPTGQPQHF.

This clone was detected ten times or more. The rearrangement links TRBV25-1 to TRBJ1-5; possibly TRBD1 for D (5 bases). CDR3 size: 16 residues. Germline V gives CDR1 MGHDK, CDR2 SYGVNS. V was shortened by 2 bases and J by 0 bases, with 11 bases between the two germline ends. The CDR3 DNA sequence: TGTGCCAGCAGTGAAGGGGGGAGGGCTAGCAATCAGCCCCAGCATTTT. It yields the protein CASSEGGRASNQPQHF.

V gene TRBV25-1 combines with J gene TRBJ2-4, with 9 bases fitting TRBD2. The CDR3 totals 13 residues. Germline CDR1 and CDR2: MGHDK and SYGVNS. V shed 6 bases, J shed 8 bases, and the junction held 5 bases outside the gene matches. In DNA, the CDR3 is TGTGCCAGCAGCCCGGCGGGGGGGGACATTCAGTACTTC. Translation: CASSPAGGDIQYF.

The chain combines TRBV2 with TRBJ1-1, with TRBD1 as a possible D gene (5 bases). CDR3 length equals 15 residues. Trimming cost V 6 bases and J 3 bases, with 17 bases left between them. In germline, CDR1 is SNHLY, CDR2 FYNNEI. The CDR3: CASRGQWVLDTEAFF. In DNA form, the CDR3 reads TGTGCCAGCAGGGGGCAGTGGGTGTTAGACACTGAAGCTTTCTTT.

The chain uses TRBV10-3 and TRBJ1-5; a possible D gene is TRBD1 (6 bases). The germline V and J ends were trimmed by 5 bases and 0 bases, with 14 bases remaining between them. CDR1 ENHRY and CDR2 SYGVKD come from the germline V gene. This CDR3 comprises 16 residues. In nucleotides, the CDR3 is TGTGCCATCAGTAAGGGACAAGCTCATAGCAATCAGCCCCAGCATTTT. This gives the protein CAISKGQAHSNQPQHF.

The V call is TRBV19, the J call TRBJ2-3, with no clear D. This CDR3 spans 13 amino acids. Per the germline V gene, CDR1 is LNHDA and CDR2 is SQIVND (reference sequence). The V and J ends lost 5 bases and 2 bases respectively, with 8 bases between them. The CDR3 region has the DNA TGTGCCAGTAGTGGGCTTCACACAGATACGCAGTATTTT. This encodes CASSGLHTDTQYF.

CDR3 sequence: CSVFIRGVNTEAFF. The CDR3 nucleotides read TGCAGCGTCTTCATCAGGGGCGTGAACACTGAAGCTTTCTTT. The rearrangement links TRBV29-1 to TRBJ1-1, with TRBD1 as a possible D gene (6 bases). The CDR3 loop spans 14 amino acids. CDR1 is SQVTM, CDR2 ANQGSEA, per germline. Trimming cost V 6 bases and J 0 bases, with 14 bases left between them. Variable domain in full (rest from reference TRBV29-1 and TRBJ1-1): SAVISQKPSRDICQRGTSLTIQCQVDSQVTMMFWYRQQPGQSLTLIATANQGSEATYESGFVIDKFPISRPNLTFSTLTVSNMSPEDSSIYLCSVFIRGVNTEAFFGQGTRLTVV.

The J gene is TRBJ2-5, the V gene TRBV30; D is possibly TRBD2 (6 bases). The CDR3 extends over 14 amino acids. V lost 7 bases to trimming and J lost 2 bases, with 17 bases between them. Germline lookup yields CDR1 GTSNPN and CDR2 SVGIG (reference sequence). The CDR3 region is CASGLMAGQETQYF. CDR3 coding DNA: TGTGCCTCCGGCTTGATGGCGGGGCAAGAGACCCAGTACTTC.

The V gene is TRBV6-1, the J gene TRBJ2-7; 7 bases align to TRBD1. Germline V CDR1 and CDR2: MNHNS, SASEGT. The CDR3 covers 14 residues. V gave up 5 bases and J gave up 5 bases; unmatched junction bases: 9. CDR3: CASSSQTGTNEQYF. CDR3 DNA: TGTGCCAGCAGTTCCCAGACAGGGACCAACGAGCAGTACTTC.

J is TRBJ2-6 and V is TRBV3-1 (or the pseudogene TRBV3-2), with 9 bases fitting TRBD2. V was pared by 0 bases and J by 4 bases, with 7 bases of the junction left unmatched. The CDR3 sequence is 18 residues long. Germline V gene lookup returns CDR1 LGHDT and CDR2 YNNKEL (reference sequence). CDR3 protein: CASSQDGGGAPGANVLTF. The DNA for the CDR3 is TGTGCCAGCAGCCAAGATGGCGGGGGGGCGCCAGGGGCCAACGTCCTGACTTTC.

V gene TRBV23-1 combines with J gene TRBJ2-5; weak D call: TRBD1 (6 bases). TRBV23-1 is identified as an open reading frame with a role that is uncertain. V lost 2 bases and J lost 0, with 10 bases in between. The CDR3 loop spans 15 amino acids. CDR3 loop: CASSQPRQDQETQYF. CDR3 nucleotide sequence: TGCGCCAGCAGTCAACCGAGACAGGACCAAGAGACCCAGTACTTC.

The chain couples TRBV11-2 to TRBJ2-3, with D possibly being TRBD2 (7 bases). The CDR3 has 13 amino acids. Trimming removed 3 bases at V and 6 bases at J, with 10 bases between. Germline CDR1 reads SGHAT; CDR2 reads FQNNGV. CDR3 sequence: CASSFGGADTQYF. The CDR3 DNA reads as TGTGCCAGCAGCTTTGGGGGGGCGGATACGCAGTATTTT.

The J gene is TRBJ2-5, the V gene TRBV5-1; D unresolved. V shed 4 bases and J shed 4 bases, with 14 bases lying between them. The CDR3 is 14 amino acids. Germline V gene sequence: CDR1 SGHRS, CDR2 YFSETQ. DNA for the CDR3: TGCGCCAGCAGCCCATACTTTAATTCAGAGACCCAGTACTTC. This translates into CASSPYFNSETQYF.